This T cell receptor (beta chain) was retrieved from a study of cytomegalovirus exposure and HLA in healthy donors. In the study overall: Earlier work reported 100 million or so unique TCR beta sequences from 170 million or so T cells.

This CDR3 is built from 16 residues. V lost 0 bases, J lost 3 bases, and 7 bases stayed unmatched. Per germline, CDR1 SQVTM and CDR2 ANQGSEA. The primer mix had 60 Vbeta and 13 Jbeta primers. TCRdb's copy holds only in-frame clones and misses some; the assay was immunoSEQ multiplex PCR. The sample yields 60,000 to 95,000 clones, 84% seen once. The rearrangement uses TRBV29-1 and TRBJ1-1; 10 bases align to TRBD1. Sequencing was carried out using PBMCs. The TCR sequence derives from a man between 65 and 79 years old in good health and CMV-seropositive. CDR3 residues: CSVEDGQGVFHTEAFF. CDR3 in DNA: TGCAGCGTTGAAGACGGACAGGGGGTTTTTCACACTGAAGCTTTCTTT. The full variable domain, rest sourced from reference TRBV29-1 and TRBJ1-1, is SAVISQKPSRDICQRGTSLTIQCQVDSQVTMMFWYRQQPGQSLTLIATANQGSEATYESGFVIDKFPISRPNLTFSTLTVSNMSPEDSSIYLCSVEDGQGVFHTEAFFGQGTRLTVV.